Below are 8 T cell receptor beta chains sequenced from a single sample in a study of blood T cells in healthy people across ages. The use of a sample-barcoded 5' primer and a J-beta primer mix characterized a second PCR of 7 to 11 cycles. Each CDR3 protein is one row after TCRdb ran MiXCR on the 5' RACE reads. In the table there are over a million distinct CDR3 sequences, around 43% of which are singletons. Sequences were obtained from blood. The receptors were sampled from a woman aged 55-69 years in good health.

CDR3 nucleotide sequence: TGTGCCAGCAGTTACAGGGTTACTAACTATGGCTACACCTTC. Amino acids: CASSYRVTNYGYTF. The chain employs TRBV6-5 and TRBJ1-2; the D is unclear. The CDR3 consists of 14 residues. Germline CDR1 and CDR2: MNHEY and SVGAGI. Trimming stripped 2 bases from V and 0 bases from J, with 7 bases between.

In its sample, this clonotype was seen a few times. The chain couples TRBV3-1 to TRBJ2-4, with 8 bases fitting TRBD2. Germline trimming cut 4 bases from V and 3 bases from J; bases unmatched to any gene: 14. This CDR3 has 18 amino acids. Germline-derived CDR1 and CDR2 are LGHDT and YNNKEL (reference sequence). The CDR3 reads CASSLRGVAGTIKNIQYF. The CDR3 DNA is TGTGCCAGCAGCCTTCGTGGGGTAGCGGGAACGATCAAAAACATTCAGTACTTC.

In regard to this clonotype: The junction does not match germline at one end; this may be a read error. The chain links TRBV6-6 to TRBJ2-3; unclear D gene. Germline lookup yields CDR1 MNHNY and CDR2 SVGAGI (reference sequence). This CDR3 spans 12 amino acids. In nucleotides, the CDR3 is TGTACCAGCAGTTTGCTCACAGATACGCAGTATTTT. This codes for CTSSLLTDTQYF.

The table lists this clonotype with many counts. The genes are TRBV9 and TRBJ1-2; D is unclear. Looked up from germline, CDR1 is SGDLS and CDR2 is YYNGEE. With 0 bases removed from V and 2 bases from J, the gap between germline ends came to 8 bases. There are 14 residues in the CDR3. CDR3 in DNA: TGTGCCAGCAGCGTAGAGCTGGGGAACTATGGCTACACCTTC. Encoded protein: CASSVELGNYGYTF.

The genes are TRBV20-1 and TRBJ1-1, with D hard to call. Trimming stripped 2 bases from V and 5 bases from J, with 9 bases between. The germline gives CDR1 DFQATT, CDR2 SNEGSKA (reference sequence). The CDR3 length is 12 residues. CDR3 region: CSARYGETEAFF. CDR3 bases: TGCAGTGCTAGATATGGGGAAACTGAAGCTTTCTTT.

V is TRBV25-1 and J is TRBJ2-5; D possibly matches TRBD1 or TRBD2 (6 bases each). The germline CDR1 and CDR2 sequences are MGHDK and SYGVNS. Trimming shortened V by 6 bases and J by 5 bases, and 19 bases separated the two germline ends. The length of the CDR3 is 15 residues. The CDR3 spells CASSEDRRVRETQYF. The DNA of the CDR3 is TGTGCCAGCAGCGAAGACAGGAGGGTCCGGGAGACCCAGTACTTC.

In DNA form, the CDR3 reads TGTGCCAGCAGCGTAGCCTACAGAAAACCTCTAAAAAACATTCAGTACTTC. This sequence encodes CASSVAYRKPLKNIQYF. This sequence joins TRBV9 and TRBJ2-4; unclear D gene. The V and J ends lost 0 bases and 4 bases respectively, with 17 bases between them. CDR1 and CDR2 (germline): SGDLS, YYNGEE. The CDR3 loop spans 17 amino acids.

The chain joins TRBV30 to TRBJ2-4, with 8 bases fitting TRBD1. The DNA end lines up better with TRBJ2-7; the J call may be wrong. CDR1 and CDR2 from the germline V gene are GTSNPN and SVGIG (reference sequence). The CDR3 is 12 amino acids. CDR3 protein: CAWDRGSHEQYF. CDR3 DNA sequence: TGTGCCTGGGACAGGGGTTCCCACGAGCAGTACTTC.